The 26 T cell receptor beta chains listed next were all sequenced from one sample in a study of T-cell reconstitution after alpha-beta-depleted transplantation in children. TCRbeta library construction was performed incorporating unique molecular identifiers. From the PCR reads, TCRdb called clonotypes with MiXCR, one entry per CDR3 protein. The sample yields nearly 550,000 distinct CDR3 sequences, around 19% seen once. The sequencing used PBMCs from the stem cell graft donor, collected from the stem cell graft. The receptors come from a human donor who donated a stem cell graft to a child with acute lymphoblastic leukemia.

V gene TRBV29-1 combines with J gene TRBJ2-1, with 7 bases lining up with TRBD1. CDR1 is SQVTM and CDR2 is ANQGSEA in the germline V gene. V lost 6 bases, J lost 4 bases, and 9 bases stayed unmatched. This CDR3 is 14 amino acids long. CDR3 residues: CSVTPGQLYNEQFF. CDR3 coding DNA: TGCAGCGTGACGCCGGGACAGCTTTACAATGAGCAGTTCTTC.

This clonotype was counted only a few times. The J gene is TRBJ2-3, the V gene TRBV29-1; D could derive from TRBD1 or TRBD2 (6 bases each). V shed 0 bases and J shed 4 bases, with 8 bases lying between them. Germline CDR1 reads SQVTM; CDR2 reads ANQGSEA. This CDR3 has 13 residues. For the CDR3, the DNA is TGCAGCGTTGAAGATCGGGGGCCAGATACGCAGTATTTT. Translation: CSVEDRGPDTQYF.

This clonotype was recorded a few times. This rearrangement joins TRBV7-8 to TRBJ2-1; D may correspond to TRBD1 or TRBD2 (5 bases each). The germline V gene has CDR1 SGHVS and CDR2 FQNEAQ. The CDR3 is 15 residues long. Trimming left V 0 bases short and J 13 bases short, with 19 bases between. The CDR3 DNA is TGTGCCAGCAGCTTAGCGGGCTTAGGGGCGGGCCTTCAGTTCTTC. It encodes CASSLAGLGAGLQFF.

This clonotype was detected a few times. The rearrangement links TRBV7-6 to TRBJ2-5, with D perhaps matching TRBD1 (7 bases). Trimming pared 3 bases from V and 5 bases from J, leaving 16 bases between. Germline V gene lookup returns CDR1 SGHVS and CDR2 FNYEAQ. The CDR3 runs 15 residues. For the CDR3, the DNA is TGTGCCAGCAGCTTGTCACAGGGGAGGTTCGAGACCCAGTACTTC. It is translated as CASSLSQGRFETQYF.

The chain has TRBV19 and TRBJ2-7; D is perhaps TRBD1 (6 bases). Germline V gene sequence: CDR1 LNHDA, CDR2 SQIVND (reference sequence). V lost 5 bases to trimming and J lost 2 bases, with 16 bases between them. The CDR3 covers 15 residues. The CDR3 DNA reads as TGTGCCAGTAGTCTCTCGGACAGCTCAGCCTACGAGCAGTACTTC. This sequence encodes CASSLSDSSAYEQYF.

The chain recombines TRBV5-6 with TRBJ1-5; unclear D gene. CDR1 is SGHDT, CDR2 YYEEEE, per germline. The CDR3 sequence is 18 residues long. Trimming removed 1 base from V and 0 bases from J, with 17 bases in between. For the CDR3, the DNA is TGTGCCAGCAGCTTGCTAGCGGCAGAAACTTATAGCAATCAGCCCCAGCATTTT. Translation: CASSLLAAETYSNQPQHF.

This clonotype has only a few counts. The CDR3 region is CASSWPFAGELFF. In DNA form, the CDR3 reads TGTGCCAGCAGTTGGCCTTTCGCCGGGGAGCTGTTTTTT. The chain carries TRBV12-3 or TRBV12-4 and TRBJ2-2; no firm D call. This CDR3 has 13 residues. Trimming pared 4 bases from V and 6 bases from J, leaving 9 bases between.

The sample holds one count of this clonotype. This CDR3 is CSVNDLGDEQFF. The CDR3 DNA sequence: TGCAGTGTCAACGACTTGGGCGATGAGCAGTTCTTC. This chain links TRBV20-1 with TRBJ2-1; D gene uncertain. The CDR3 is 12 amino acids. Trimming removed 7 bases at V and 8 bases at J, with 15 bases between. Germline CDR1 is DFQATT and CDR2 is SNEGSKA (reference sequence).

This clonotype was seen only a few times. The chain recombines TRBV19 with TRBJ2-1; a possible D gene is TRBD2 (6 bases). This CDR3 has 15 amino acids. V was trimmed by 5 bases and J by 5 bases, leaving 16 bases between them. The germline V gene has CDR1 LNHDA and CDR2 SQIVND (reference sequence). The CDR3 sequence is CASSLPGTSNNEQFF. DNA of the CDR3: TGTGCCAGTAGTCTCCCCGGGACTTCCAACAATGAGCAGTTCTTC.

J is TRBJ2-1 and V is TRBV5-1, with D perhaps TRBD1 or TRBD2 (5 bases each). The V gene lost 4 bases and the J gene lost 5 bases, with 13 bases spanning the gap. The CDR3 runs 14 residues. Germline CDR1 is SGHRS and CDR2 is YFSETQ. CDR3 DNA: TGCGCCAGCAGCGCCGGGACCTTCAACAATGAGCAGTTCTTC. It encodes CASSAGTFNNEQFF.

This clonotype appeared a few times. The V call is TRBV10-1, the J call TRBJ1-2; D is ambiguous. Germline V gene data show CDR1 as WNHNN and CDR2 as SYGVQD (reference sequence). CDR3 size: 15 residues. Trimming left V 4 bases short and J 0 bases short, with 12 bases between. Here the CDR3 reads CASSGIMGPNYGYTF. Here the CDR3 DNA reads TGCGCCAGCAGTGGTATAATGGGTCCTAACTATGGCTACACCTTC.

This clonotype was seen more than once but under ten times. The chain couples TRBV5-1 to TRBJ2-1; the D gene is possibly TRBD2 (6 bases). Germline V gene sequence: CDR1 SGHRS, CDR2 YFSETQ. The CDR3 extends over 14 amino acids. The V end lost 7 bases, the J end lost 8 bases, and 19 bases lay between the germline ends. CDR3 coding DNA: TGCGCCAGCGGAGGAGGGGTAGGGTACCATGAGCAGTTCTTC. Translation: CASGGGVGYHEQFF. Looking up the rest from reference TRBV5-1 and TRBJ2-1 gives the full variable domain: KAGVTQTPRYLIKTRGQQVTLSCSPISGHRSVSWYQQTPGQGLQFLFEYFSETQRNKGNFPGRFSGRQFSNSRSEMNVSTLELGDSALYLCASGGGVGYHEQFFGPGTRLTVL.

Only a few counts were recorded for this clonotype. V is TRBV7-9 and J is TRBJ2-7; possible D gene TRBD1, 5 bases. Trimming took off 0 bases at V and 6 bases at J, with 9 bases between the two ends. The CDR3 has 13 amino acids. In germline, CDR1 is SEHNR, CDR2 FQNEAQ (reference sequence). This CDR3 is CASSLAAGFEQYF. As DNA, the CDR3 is TGTGCCAGCAGCTTAGCAGCAGGGTTCGAGCAGTACTTC.

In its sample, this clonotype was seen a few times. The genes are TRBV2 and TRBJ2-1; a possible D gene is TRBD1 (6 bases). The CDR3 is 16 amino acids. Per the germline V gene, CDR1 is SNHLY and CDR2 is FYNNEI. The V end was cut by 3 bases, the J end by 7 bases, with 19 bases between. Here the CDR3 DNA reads TGTGCCAGCAGTGACCCACATTCAGGGGCCGGGAATGAGCAGTTCTTC. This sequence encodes CASSDPHSGAGNEQFF.

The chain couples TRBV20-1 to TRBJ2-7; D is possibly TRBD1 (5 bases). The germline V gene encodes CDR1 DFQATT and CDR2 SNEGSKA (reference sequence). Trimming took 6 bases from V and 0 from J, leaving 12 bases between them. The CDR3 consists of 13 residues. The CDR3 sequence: CSAEADSSYEQYF. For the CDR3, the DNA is TGCAGTGCAGAAGCTGACAGCTCCTACGAGCAGTACTTC.

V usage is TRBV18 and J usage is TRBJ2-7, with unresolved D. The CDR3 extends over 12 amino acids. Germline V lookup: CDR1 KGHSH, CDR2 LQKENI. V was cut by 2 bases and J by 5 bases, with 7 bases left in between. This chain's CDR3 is CASSPSLHEQYF. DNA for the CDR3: TGTGCCAGCTCACCAAGTCTCCACGAGCAGTACTTC.

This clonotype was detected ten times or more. For the CDR3, the DNA is TGCGCCAGCAGCTTGGTTGAACAGACTACTGAAGCTTTCTTT. This translates into CASSLVEQTTEAFF. The chain recombines TRBV5-1 with TRBJ1-1; D is unclear. The V gene's germline CDR1 is SGHRS and CDR2 YFSETQ. V lost 0 bases to trimming and J lost 5 bases, with 11 bases between them. This CDR3 comprises 14 residues.

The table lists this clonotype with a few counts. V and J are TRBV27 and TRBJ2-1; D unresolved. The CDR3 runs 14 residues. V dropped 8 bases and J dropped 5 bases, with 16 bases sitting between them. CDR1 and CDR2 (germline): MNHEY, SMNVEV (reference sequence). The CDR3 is CASAVRTENNEQFF. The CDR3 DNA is TGTGCCAGCGCGGTCCGGACGGAGAACAATGAGCAGTTCTTC.

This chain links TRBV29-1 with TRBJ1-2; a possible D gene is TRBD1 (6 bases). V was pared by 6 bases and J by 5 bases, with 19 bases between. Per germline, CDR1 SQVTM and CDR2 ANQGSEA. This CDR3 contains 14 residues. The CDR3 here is CSVMDSFRSYGYTF. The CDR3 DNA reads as TGCAGCGTCATGGACAGTTTTCGATCTTATGGCTACACCTTC.

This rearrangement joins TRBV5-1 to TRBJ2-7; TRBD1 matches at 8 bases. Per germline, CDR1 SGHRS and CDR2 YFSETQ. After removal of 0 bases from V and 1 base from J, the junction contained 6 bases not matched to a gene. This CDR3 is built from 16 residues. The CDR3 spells CASSLGARGRSYEQYF. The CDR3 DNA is TGCGCCAGCAGCTTGGGGGCCAGGGGGCGATCCTACGAGCAGTACTTC.

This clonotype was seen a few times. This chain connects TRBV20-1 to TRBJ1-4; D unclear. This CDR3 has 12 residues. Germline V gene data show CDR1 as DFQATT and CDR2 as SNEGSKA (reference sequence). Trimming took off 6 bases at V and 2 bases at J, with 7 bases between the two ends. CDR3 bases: TGCAGTGCCCAAGTTACTAATGAAAAACTGTTTTTT. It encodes CSAQVTNEKLFF.

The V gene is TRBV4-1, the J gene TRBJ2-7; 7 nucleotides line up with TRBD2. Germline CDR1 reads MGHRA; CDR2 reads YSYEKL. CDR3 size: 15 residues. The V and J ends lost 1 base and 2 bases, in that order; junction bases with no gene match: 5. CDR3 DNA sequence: TGCGCCAGCAGCCAAGGGGATGGGACTACCTACGAGCAGTACTTC. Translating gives CASSQGDGTTYEQYF.

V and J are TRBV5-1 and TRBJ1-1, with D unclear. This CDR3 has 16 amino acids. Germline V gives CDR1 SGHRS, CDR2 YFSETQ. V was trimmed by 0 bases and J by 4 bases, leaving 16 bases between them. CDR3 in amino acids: CASSLGAGSGSTEAFF. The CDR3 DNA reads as TGCGCCAGCAGCTTGGGGGCGGGTTCGGGATCCACTGAAGCTTTCTTT.

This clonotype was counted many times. The CDR3 DNA follows: TGTGCCAGCAGCTTAGATGAAATCGCAGATACGCAGTATTTT. This codes for CASSLDEIADTQYF. V usage is TRBV11-2 and J usage is TRBJ2-3; D is unclear. This CDR3 comprises 14 residues. V was shortened by 0 bases and J by 4 bases, with 8 bases between the two germline ends. Germline CDR1 SGHAT, CDR2 FQNNGV.

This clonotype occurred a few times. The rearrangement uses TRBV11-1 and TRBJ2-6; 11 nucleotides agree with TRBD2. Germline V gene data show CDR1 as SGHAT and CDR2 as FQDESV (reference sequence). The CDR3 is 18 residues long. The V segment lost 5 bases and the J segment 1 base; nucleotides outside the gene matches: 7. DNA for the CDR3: TGTGCCAGCAGCCACCGACTAGCGGGAAAATCTGGGGCCAACGTCCTGACTTTC. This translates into CASSHRLAGKSGANVLTF.

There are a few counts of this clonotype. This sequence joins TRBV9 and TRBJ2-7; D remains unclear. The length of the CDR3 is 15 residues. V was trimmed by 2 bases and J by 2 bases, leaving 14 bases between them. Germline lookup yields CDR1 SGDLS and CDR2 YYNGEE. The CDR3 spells CASSVIPSETYEQYF. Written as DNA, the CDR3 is TGTGCCAGCAGCGTCATCCCATCTGAGACCTACGAGCAGTACTTC.